These T cell receptor beta chains were read from a single sample in a study of blood T cell repertoires in COVID-19. Some clones are missing from TCRdb's copy, which holds only in-frame ones; the method was immunoSEQ multiplex PCR. The sample records 200,000 to 300,000 clones, about 90% being singletons. Sequencing was carried out using peripheral blood. These receptor sequences come from a young man with COVID-19, enrolled during active disease. CDR3s include the opening cysteine and the closing phenylalanine or tryptophan. A D gene is named only where the DNA matches it firmly. The listing skips clone size in some rows; elsewhere it reads once, few, many or a size class.

d_call: -; cdr3_length: 13; j_call: TRBJ1-4; clone_size: few; v_call: TRBV6-1; cdr3_nt: TGTGCCAGCAGTGATCTGGGAGGCGAAAAACTGTTTTTT; cdr3_aa: CASSDLGGEKLFF
d_call: -; cdr3_length: 20; j_call: TRBJ2-1; clone_size: -; v_call: TRBV9; cdr3_nt: TGTGCCAGCAGCCCCCAAGGTCCCGGGACACGGTTGGGCGCCTACAATGAGCAGTTCTTC; cdr3_aa: CASSPQGPGTRLGAYNEQFF
d_call: -; cdr3_length: 14; j_call: TRBJ1-1; clone_size: -; v_call: TRBV6-6; cdr3_nt: TGTGCCAGCAGTTACACGGACACGGCCACTGAAGCTTTCTTT; cdr3_aa: CASSYTDTATEAFF
d_call: -; cdr3_length: 13; j_call: TRBJ1-5; clone_size: once; v_call: TRBV12-3/TRBV12-4; cdr3_nt: TGTGCCAGCAGTTTAGGTGGGAGTCAGCCCCAGCATTTT; cdr3_aa: CASSLGGSQPQHF
d_call: -; cdr3_length: 13; j_call: TRBJ1-2; clone_size: -; v_call: TRBV10-3; cdr3_nt: TGTGCCATCAGTGAGATGACTGAGTATGGCTACACCTTC; cdr3_aa: CAISEMTEYGYTF
d_call: -; cdr3_length: 12; j_call: TRBJ1-2; clone_size: -; v_call: TRBV28; cdr3_nt: TGTGCCAGCAGTTCGGCGGGGTATGGCTACACCTTC; cdr3_aa: CASSSAGYGYTF
d_call: TRBD1; cdr3_length: 15; j_call: TRBJ1-1; clone_size: -; v_call: TRBV5-4; cdr3_nt: TGTGCCAGCAGCCCGCGACAGGGAATGAGGACTGAAGCTTTCTTT; cdr3_aa: CASSPRQGMRTEAFF
d_call: TRBD2; cdr3_length: 13; j_call: TRBJ2-7; clone_size: -; v_call: TRBV5-1; cdr3_nt: TGCGCCAGCCAGAGGACTAGCGGACCCGAGCAGTACTTC; cdr3_aa: CASQRTSGPEQYF
d_call: TRBD1; cdr3_length: 16; j_call: TRBJ1-5; clone_size: -; v_call: TRBV14; cdr3_nt: TGTGCCAGCAGCCGACAGGGGACCCATAGCAATCAGCCCCAGCATTTT; cdr3_aa: CASSRQGTHSNQPQHF
d_call: TRBD2; cdr3_length: 16; j_call: TRBJ2-3; clone_size: -; v_call: TRBV9; cdr3_nt: TGTGCCAGCAGCACGCTTGCGGGAGAGAGCACAGATACGCAGTATTTT; cdr3_aa: CASSTLAGESTDTQYF
d_call: -; cdr3_length: 15; j_call: TRBJ2-3; clone_size: -; v_call: TRBV4-2; cdr3_nt: TGTGCCAGCAGCCCGCGGAGCAGGGATGGAGATACGCAGTATTTT; cdr3_aa: CASSPRSRDGDTQYF
d_call: TRBD1; cdr3_length: 15; j_call: TRBJ2-7; clone_size: -; v_call: TRBV12-5; cdr3_nt: TGTGCTAGTGGTTTGGGGACAGGGGGCGTCTACGAGCAGTACTTC; cdr3_aa: CASGLGTGGVYEQYF
d_call: TRBD2; cdr3_length: 17; j_call: TRBJ2-5; clone_size: -; v_call: TRBV5-4; cdr3_nt: TGTGCCAGCAGCTTGGCGCTAGCGGGGGCGATCCCAGAGACCCAGTACTTC; cdr3_aa: CASSLALAGAIPETQYF
d_call: TRBD1; cdr3_length: 15; j_call: TRBJ1-6; clone_size: -; v_call: TRBV7-2; cdr3_nt: TGTGCCAGCAGCCCGAACGGACAGGGCTTTTCACCCCTCCACTTT; cdr3_aa: CASSPNGQGFSPLHF
d_call: TRBD1; cdr3_length: 15; j_call: TRBJ2-3; clone_size: -; v_call: TRBV28; cdr3_nt: TGTGCCAGCACCCTTCAACAGGGGGCCGCAGATACGCAGTATTTT; cdr3_aa: CASTLQQGAADTQYF
d_call: -; cdr3_length: 11; j_call: TRBJ1-1; clone_size: few; v_call: TRBV5-4; cdr3_nt: TGTGCCAGCAGCTGGGGACTTGAAGCTTTCTTT; cdr3_aa: CASSWGLEAFF
d_call: TRBD2; cdr3_length: 15; j_call: TRBJ2-1; clone_size: -; v_call: TRBV6-5; cdr3_nt: TGTGCCAGCAGTCAGGGACTAGCGGCCTACAATGAGCAGTTCTTC; cdr3_aa: CASSQGLAAYNEQFF
d_call: -; cdr3_length: 13; j_call: TRBJ1-1; clone_size: -; v_call: TRBV7-9; cdr3_nt: TGTGCCAGCAGCCCCCCGTTTCACACTGAAGCTTTCTTT; cdr3_aa: CASSPPFHTEAFF
d_call: -; cdr3_length: 15; j_call: TRBJ2-2; clone_size: -; v_call: TRBV4-2; cdr3_nt: TGTGCCAGCAGCCAAGTTCTAGCGAACACCGGGGAGCTGTTTTTT; cdr3_aa: CASSQVLANTGELFF
d_call: -; cdr3_length: 13; j_call: TRBJ1-1; clone_size: -; v_call: TRBV5-1; cdr3_nt: TGCGCCAGCAGCTTGGAGGCAGCAGGGGAAGCTTTCTTT; cdr3_aa: CASSLEAAGEAFF
d_call: TRBD1; cdr3_length: 14; j_call: TRBJ2-7; clone_size: -; v_call: TRBV19; cdr3_nt: TGTGCCAGTAGATCCGGGACAGGATCCTACGAGCAGTACTTC; cdr3_aa: CASRSGTGSYEQYF
d_call: -; cdr3_length: 11; j_call: TRBJ2-5; clone_size: -; v_call: TRBV2; cdr3_nt: TGTGCCAGCAGCAGTGTAGAGACCCAGTACTTC; cdr3_aa: CASSSVETQYF
d_call: TRBD1; cdr3_length: 13; j_call: TRBJ1-2; clone_size: -; v_call: TRBV5-1; cdr3_nt: TGCGCCAGCAGCCCCGGGACAGGGTTTGGCTACACCTTC; cdr3_aa: CASSPGTGFGYTF
d_call: -; cdr3_length: 14; j_call: TRBJ1-5; clone_size: -; v_call: TRBV5-1; cdr3_nt: TGCGCCAGCAGCTTGGGACAGACGGGAGAGCCCCAGCATTTT; cdr3_aa: CASSLGQTGEPQHF
d_call: -; cdr3_length: 13; j_call: TRBJ1-2; clone_size: -; v_call: TRBV11-2; cdr3_nt: TGTGCCAGCAGCCTCTGGGACATCTATGGCTACACCTTC; cdr3_aa: CASSLWDIYGYTF
d_call: -; cdr3_length: 15; j_call: TRBJ2-4; clone_size: -; v_call: TRBV5-3; cdr3_nt: TGTGCCAGAAGCACCCACAGGGCCCGGGAGGACATTCAGTACTTC; cdr3_aa: CARSTHRAREDIQYF
d_call: -; cdr3_length: 14; j_call: TRBJ2-7; clone_size: -; v_call: TRBV5-1; cdr3_nt: TGCGCCAGACAGGGACGTGGTGTAGCCTACGAGCAGTACTTC; cdr3_aa: CARQGRGVAYEQYF
d_call: -; cdr3_length: 13; j_call: TRBJ1-2; clone_size: few; v_call: TRBV12-3/TRBV12-4; cdr3_nt: TGTGCCAGCAGGGGGGGGAGGGGATCTGGCTACACCTTC; cdr3_aa: CASRGGRGSGYTF
d_call: TRBD2; cdr3_length: 17; j_call: TRBJ2-1; clone_size: -; v_call: TRBV9; cdr3_nt: TGTGCCAGCGCGTCGGTAGCGGGGGCCCTATCACCCAATGAGCAGTTCTTC; cdr3_aa: CASASVAGALSPNEQFF
d_call: TRBD2; cdr3_length: 15; j_call: TRBJ2-2; clone_size: -; v_call: TRBV4-1; cdr3_nt: TGCGCCAGCAGCCAAGAGACTAGCGGAGCGGGGGAGCTGTTTTTT; cdr3_aa: CASSQETSGAGELFF
d_call: -; cdr3_length: 15; j_call: TRBJ1-6; clone_size: -; v_call: TRBV21-1; cdr3_nt: TGTGCCATCCAGAGGGACAGCTCCTATAATTCACCCCTCCACTTT; cdr3_aa: CAIQRDSSYNSPLHF
d_call: -; cdr3_length: 16; j_call: TRBJ2-3; clone_size: -; v_call: TRBV24-1; cdr3_nt: TGTGCCACCAGTGATTCCGCCAGGGCAAGCACAGATACGCAGTATTTT; cdr3_aa: CATSDSARASTDTQYF
d_call: TRBD1; cdr3_length: 16; j_call: TRBJ1-3; clone_size: -; v_call: TRBV5-4; cdr3_nt: TGTGCCAGCAGCCCGGACAGGGGGCAGACTGGAAACACCATATATTTT; cdr3_aa: CASSPDRGQTGNTIYF
d_call: TRBD1; cdr3_length: 14; j_call: TRBJ1-6; clone_size: once; v_call: TRBV5-1; cdr3_nt: TGCGCCAGCAGCTTGGACAGGGGATCGCGGCCCCTCCACTTT; cdr3_aa: CASSLDRGSRPLHF
d_call: -; cdr3_length: 15; j_call: TRBJ1-6; clone_size: -; v_call: TRBV25-1; cdr3_nt: TGTGCCAGCAGTGATACTAGACGGGGAAATTCACCCCTCCACTTT; cdr3_aa: CASSDTRRGNSPLHF
d_call: -; cdr3_length: 13; j_call: TRBJ1-2; clone_size: -; v_call: TRBV30; cdr3_nt: TGTGCCTGGAGCATGAGGGGGACCTATGGCTACACCTTC; cdr3_aa: CAWSMRGTYGYTF
d_call: -; cdr3_length: 18; j_call: TRBJ2-3; clone_size: -; v_call: TRBV15; cdr3_nt: TGTGCCACCAGCAGAGATGGGGTCGGAGACAGGCAAACGGATACGCAGTATTTT; cdr3_aa: CATSRDGVGDRQTDTQYF